This T cell receptor beta chain emerged from a study of blood T cells in healthy people across ages. V was pared by 5 bases and J by 0 bases, with 3 bases between. There are 12 residues in the CDR3. Germline-derived CDR1 and CDR2 are LGHNT and FRNRAP. Alongside a J-beta primer mix, a sample-barcoded 5' primer served in a second PCR lasting about 7 to 11 cycles. TCRdb re-derived calls from the 5' RACE reads in MiXCR, one entry per CDR3 protein. This sample has 650,000 to 800,000 distinct CDR3 sequences, with approximately 44% found just once. The receptor was isolated from a man in his sixties in good health. The sequencing input was blood. This chain connects TRBV12-5 to TRBJ2-3; no reliable D call. CDR3 bases: TGTGCTAGTGGTCATAGCACAGATACGCAGTATTTT. Amino acids: CASGHSTDTQYF.